This TCR beta chain was profiled in a study of cytomegalovirus exposure and HLA in healthy donors. Study outcomes and limitations: CMV antigen specificity of three CMV-associated chains was confirmed in vitro.

Looked up from germline, CDR1 is LNHDA and CDR2 is SQIVND (reference sequence). The CDR3 covers 19 residues. Between the trimmed V and J ends, which lost 1 base and 3 bases, there was a span of 22 bases. Regarding donors, all were healthy bone marrow donors. Amplification used 60 Vbeta primers and 13 Jbeta primers. Sequenced by immunoSEQ multiplex PCR; TCRdb stores in-frame clones only, minus some. The sample data list under 70,000 clones. Concerning this clone itself: What it binds is unknown.

J is TRBJ2-1 and V is TRBV19, with a tentative D call TRBD2 (7 bases). The TCR was taken from a female donor in good health and CMV-seropositive. The sample comprised PBMCs. The CDR3 loop is CASSIGSGGSSTLYNEQFF. The CDR3 DNA reads TGTGCCAGTAGTATAGGGTCGGGGGGCAGCTCTACACTCTACAATGAGCAGTTCTTC.